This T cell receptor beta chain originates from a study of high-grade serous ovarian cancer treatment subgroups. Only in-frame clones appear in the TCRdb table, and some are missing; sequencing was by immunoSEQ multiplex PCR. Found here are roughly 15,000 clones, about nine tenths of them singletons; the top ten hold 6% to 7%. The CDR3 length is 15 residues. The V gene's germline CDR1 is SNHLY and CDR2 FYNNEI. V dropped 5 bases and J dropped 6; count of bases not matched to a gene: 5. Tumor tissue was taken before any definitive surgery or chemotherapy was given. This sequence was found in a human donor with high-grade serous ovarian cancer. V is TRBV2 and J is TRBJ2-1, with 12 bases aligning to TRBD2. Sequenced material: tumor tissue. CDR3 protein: CASSLLAGGFNEQFF. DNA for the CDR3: TGTGCCAGCAGTCTACTAGCGGGGGGTTTCAATGAGCAGTTCTTC.